This T cell receptor beta chain was observed in a study of blood T cell repertoires in COVID-19. In the study overall: The United States, Italy and Spain provided the acute and convalescent COVID-19 samples.

In the original workflow: From reference gene primer amplification, estimates of nucleated cell counts were derived. TCRdb keeps only in-frame clones here, not all; method: immunoSEQ multiplex PCR. For V, J and clone size, that table is used; D and trimming come from the DNA. This table has more than 95,000 clones, about four fifths appearing once. The CDR3 is made up of 15 amino acids. Germline V lookup: CDR1 GTSNPN, CDR2 SVGIG (reference sequence). V lost 3 bases, J lost 5 bases, and 9 bases stayed unmatched. Sample: peripheral blood. V and J are TRBV30 and TRBJ1-1, with 10 bases lining up with TRBD1. The TCR originated in a woman in her seventies with acute or convalescent COVID-19. The CDR3 loop is CAWRFWTGGRTEAFF. CDR3 DNA: TGTGCCTGGAGATTCTGGACAGGGGGGAGGACTGAAGCTTTCTTT.